Each of the 24 T cell receptor beta chains below was sequenced from the same sample in a study of T cells in Graves' hyperthyroidism and ophthalmopathy (dated by TCRdb to between 2018 and 2021). The method behind the library was multiplex PCR. The instrument given in TCRdb is Illumina HiSeq 2000. The TCR beta CDR3 regions were amplified from the RNA transcripts. For the first round of RT-PCR on the TCR CDR3, the HTBI primer set was used together with the Qiagen OneStep RT-PCR kit. TCRdb applied fastp at Q25 and MiXCR to the public reads, then kept only in-frame beta chains. Every CDR3 protein is listed once, alongside the most common genes and DNA of its rows. In all, the sample holds under 800,000 distinct CDR3 sequences, and 12% to 15% of those were seen once. The ten biggest clones cover approximately 10% of the sample. The sequenced sample was blood. The receptors derive from a young woman with Graves' hyperthyroidism.

This clonotype was seen at least ten times. This rearrangement joins TRBV20-1 to TRBJ2-1; 8 nucleotides match TRBD2. With 3 bases clipped from V and 4 bases from J, the junction kept 5 bases outside the gene matches. Germline V gene sequence: CDR1 DFQATT, CDR2 SNEGSKA (reference sequence). This CDR3 region has 14 residues. The CDR3, as DNA: TGCAGTGCTAGCTCGGGACTAGTTTACAATGAGCAGTTCTTC. Encoded protein: CSASSGLVYNEQFF.

This clonotype showed up just a few times. V and J are TRBV19 and TRBJ2-3, with 8 nucleotides matching TRBD1. CDR1 is LNHDA, CDR2 SQIVND, per germline (reference sequence). The CDR3 spans 15 residues. The ends lost 5 bases at V and 3 bases at J; junction bases unmatched: 7. The CDR3 loop is CASSGRTGRTDTQYF. The CDR3 DNA follows: TGTGCCAGTAGTGGGAGGACAGGGAGGACAGATACGCAGTATTTT.

This clonotype was picked up many times. This chain uses TRBV7-2 with TRBJ2-1; D may match TRBD1 or TRBD2 (5 bases each). Between the trimmed V and J ends, which lost 3 bases and 5 bases, there was a span of 20 bases. The length of the CDR3 is 17 residues. Germline V lookup: CDR1 SGHTA, CDR2 FQGNSA. CDR3 sequence: CASSFPSGGGADNEQFF. The CDR3, as DNA: TGTGCCAGCAGCTTTCCCTCGGGTGGGGGAGCGGACAATGAGCAGTTCTTC.

This clonotype was picked up a small number of times. The rearrangement links TRBV19 to TRBJ2-7; 8 nucleotides agree with TRBD1. The trim removed 4 bases at V and 0 bases at J, leaving 14 bases unmatched. This CDR3 is 18 amino acids long. Germline lookup yields CDR1 LNHDA and CDR2 SQIVND (reference sequence). The DNA of the CDR3 is TGTGCCAGTAGTAGTCAGGGAGGACAGGGATTCCTCTCCTACGAGCAGTACTTC. This gives the protein CASSSQGGQGFLSYEQYF.

This clonotype was counted between two and nine times. The rearrangement uses TRBV20-1 and TRBJ2-1; D tentatively fits TRBD1 or TRBD2 (6 bases each). Trimming left V 2 bases short and J 1 base short, with 15 bases between. There are 16 residues in the CDR3. From germline, CDR1 is DFQATT and CDR2 SNEGSKA (reference sequence). The CDR3 reads CSARSEGGASYNEQFF. CDR3 sequence (DNA): TGCAGTGCTAGATCGGAGGGGGGCGCTTCCTACAATGAGCAGTTCTTC.

This clonotype was seen a few times. V and J are TRBV7-2 and TRBJ1-6; D is unclear. The germline V gene encodes CDR1 SGHTA and CDR2 FQGNSA. V was trimmed by 10 bases and J by 0 bases, leaving 25 bases between them. The CDR3 is made up of 19 amino acids. CDR3 sequence reads: CATSDREFERSSYNSPLHF. Written as DNA, the CDR3 is TGTGCCACCTCGGACCGGGAGTTTGAGAGGAGCTCCTATAATTCACCCCTCCACTTT.

Remarks on this clonotype: This may arise from a read error, as a much more abundant clone is one base away. CDR3 sequence (DNA): TGTGCCAGCAGGGATGACAGGGTTGATAATCAGCCCCGGCATTTT. Translating gives CASRDDRVDNQPRHF. This chain connects TRBV2 to TRBJ1-5, with 7 bases identical to TRBD1. From germline, CDR1 is SNHLY and CDR2 FYNNEI. CDR3 length: 15 amino acids.

The chain uses TRBV7-9 and TRBJ1-1; possibly TRBD1 for D (6 bases). Germline V gene data show CDR1 as SEHNR and CDR2 as FQNEAQ (reference sequence). The CDR3 is 15 amino acids. V lost 1 base and J lost 1, with 10 bases in between. CDR3 sequence reads: CASSLVNRENTEAFF. DNA for the CDR3: TGTGCCAGCAGCTTAGTTAACAGGGAGAACACTGAAGCTTTCTTT.

This clonotype was picked up many times. The chain couples TRBV11-2 to TRBJ2-7; D uncertain. This CDR3 region has 14 residues. CDR1 is SGHAT and CDR2 is FQNNGV in the germline V gene. Trimming removed 1 base from V and 5 bases from J, with 12 bases in between. The CDR3 sequence: CASSLGGTADEQYF. As DNA, the CDR3 is TGTGCCAGCAGCTTAGGCGGTACTGCTGACGAGCAGTACTTC. The variable domain in full, with the rest retrieved from reference TRBV11-2 and TRBJ2-7, is EAGVAQSPRYKIIEKRQSVAFWCNPISGHATLYWYQQILGQGPKLLIQFQNNGVVDDSQLPKDRFSAERLKGVDSTLKIQPAKLEDSAVYLCASSLGGTADEQYFGPGTRLTVT.

This clonotype appeared many times. The rearrangement joins TRBV9 to TRBJ2-1; 8 nucleotides agree with TRBD2. V lost 3 bases to trimming and J lost 2 bases; unmatched junction nucleotides: 4. Per germline, CDR1 SGDLS and CDR2 YYNGEE. This CDR3 contains 15 residues. For the CDR3, the DNA is TGTGCCAGCAGCGATAGCGGGATGGCCTACAATGAGCAGTTCTTC. This sequence encodes CASSDSGMAYNEQFF.

Many counts were recorded for this clonotype. The V call is TRBV5-1, the J call TRBJ2-7, with D perhaps TRBD1 (6 bases). The V end was cut by 0 bases, the J end by 5 bases, with 18 bases between. The CDR3 runs 16 residues. CDR1 and CDR2 (germline): SGHRS, YFSETQ. The CDR3 sequence is CASSLAPTGSRDEQYF. The CDR3 nucleotides read TGCGCCAGCAGCTTGGCCCCCACAGGGAGTCGGGACGAGCAGTACTTC.

This clonotype was counted between two and nine times. This chain uses TRBV12-3 or TRBV12-4 with TRBJ2-5; perhaps TRBD1 as D (6 bases). Deletions cut 5 bases from V and 5 bases from J, with 12 bases between. CDR3 length: 13 residues. DNA for the CDR3: TGTGCCAGCAGTGGGGGCCTTCCGGAGACCCAGTACTTC. Its protein is CASSGGLPETQYF.

This chain joins TRBV7-9 and TRBJ2-1; 11 nucleotides align to TRBD1. This CDR3 is built from 19 residues. CDR1 SEHNR and CDR2 FQNEAQ come from the germline V gene (reference sequence). With V trimmed by 5 bases and J by 7 bases, 19 bases remained unmatched. CDR3 region: CASSPFGQGARRGWNEQFF. In DNA, the CDR3 is TGTGCCAGCAGCCCCTTTGGACAGGGGGCACGGAGGGGCTGGAATGAGCAGTTCTTC. The whole variable domain, remainder taken from reference TRBV7-9 and TRBJ2-1, is DTGVSQNPRHKITKRGQNVTFRCDPISEHNRLYWYRQTLGQGPEFLTYFQNEAQLEKSRLLSDRFSAERPKGSFSTLEIQRTEQGDSAMYLCASSPFGQGARRGWNEQFFGPGTRLTVL.

This clonotype was counted at least ten times. The rearrangement joins TRBV20-1 to TRBJ1-1, with D tentatively TRBD1 (5 bases). This CDR3 region has 11 residues. Germline V CDR1 and CDR2: DFQATT, SNEGSKA (reference sequence). The V and J ends lost 4 bases and 7 bases respectively, with 10 bases between them. The CDR3 reads CSATGLDEAFF. CDR3 in DNA: TGCAGTGCTACAGGGCTCGATGAAGCTTTCTTT.

The CDR3 loop reads CASSFLTGAETQYF. The CDR3, as DNA: TGCGCCAGCAGCTTCTTGACAGGGGCAGAGACCCAGTACTTC. This rearrangement joins TRBV5-1 to TRBJ2-5; TRBD1 matches 8 bases. Per the germline V gene, CDR1 is SGHRS and CDR2 is YFSETQ. The CDR3 has 14 residues. Unmatched junction bases numbered 4, after V lost 2 bases and J lost 4 bases.

This chain links TRBV29-1 with TRBJ1-2, with D possibly being TRBD1 (6 bases). This CDR3 region has 15 residues. The V gene lost 5 bases and the J gene lost 8 bases, with 24 bases spanning the gap. The V gene's germline CDR1 is SQVTM and CDR2 ANQGSEA. This CDR3 reads CSVPRRSQGQYGYTF. The CDR3 bases are TGCAGCGTTCCTCGCCGTTCACAGGGCCAATACGGCTACACCTTC. Based on the CDR3 plus reference TRBV29-1 and TRBJ1-2, the full variable domain is SAVISQKPSRDICQRGTSLTIQCQVDSQVTMMFWYRQQPGQSLTLIATANQGSEATYESGFVIDKFPISRPNLTFSTLTVSNMSPEDSSIYLCSVPRRSQGQYGYTFGSGTRLTVV.

This clonotype was seen at least ten times. The rearrangement joins TRBV5-6 to TRBJ2-7; 13 bases line up with TRBD2. Looked up from germline, CDR1 is SGHDT and CDR2 is YYEEEE. V dropped 1 base and J dropped 7; count of bases not matched to a gene: 14. The CDR3 length is 18 residues. CDR3 loop: CASSLRGSGLAGAREQYF. Written as DNA, the CDR3 is TGTGCCAGCAGCTTGAGGGGGTCCGGACTAGCGGGAGCGAGGGAGCAGTACTTC.

This clonotype was seen a handful of times. An end of the junction differs from the germline gene, which may be a read error. The V and J genes are TRBV7-9 and TRBJ2-1; 10 bases are a match to TRBD2. CDR3 size: 17 residues. Germline CDR1 is SEHNR and CDR2 is FQNEAQ (reference sequence). The CDR3 loop reads CASSSPSGLAAYNEQFF. Written as DNA, the CDR3 is TGTGCCAGCAGCTCCCCTAGCGGACTAGCGGCATACAACGAGCAGTTCTTC.

In this sample, this clonotype turned up a few times. The V and J genes are TRBV6-2 or TRBV6-3 and TRBJ1-1; D unresolved. The CDR3 extends over 12 amino acids. V lost 4 bases and J 10 bases, leaving 13 bases between the germline ends. Germline assignment: CDR1 MNHEY and CDR2 SVGEGT. The CDR3 DNA sequence: TGTGCCAGCAGTTTCACGAGCGGAGTAGCTTTCTTT. It codes for CASSFTSGVAFF.

This clonotype was recorded at least ten times. The rearrangement links TRBV20-1 to TRBJ2-3; 8 bases align to TRBD2. Germline-derived CDR1 and CDR2 are DFQATT and SNEGSKA (reference sequence). The length of the CDR3 is 13 residues. With V trimmed by 3 bases and J by 3 bases, 2 bases remained unmatched. CDR3 amino acids: CSASGRATDTQYF. CDR3 bases: TGCAGTGCTAGCGGGAGGGCAACAGATACGCAGTATTTT.

This chain links TRBV19 with TRBJ1-5, with D perhaps matching TRBD1 (5 bases). The CDR3 covers 16 residues. V lost 2 bases and J 2 bases, leaving 13 bases between the germline ends. Germline V gene data show CDR1 as LNHDA and CDR2 as SQIVND (reference sequence). DNA of the CDR3: TGTGCCAGTAGTATAACCCACGGGGCAGGCAATCAGCCCCAGCATTTT. Protein: CASSITHGAGNQPQHF.

This clonotype was picked up a small number of times. The V gene is TRBV20-1, the J gene TRBJ2-7; TRBD2 agrees at 7 bases. Germline-derived CDR1 and CDR2 are DFQATT and SNEGSKA (reference sequence). This CDR3 is 15 amino acids long. V gave up 5 bases and J gave up 5 bases; unmatched junction bases: 15. Written as DNA, the CDR3 is TGCAGTGCTGTTCGACTAGCTCGGACGTCCCACGAGCAGTACTTC. Its translation is CSAVRLARTSHEQYF.

There are many counts of this clonotype. The rearrangement uses TRBV7-2 and TRBJ2-7; 9 bases align to TRBD2. CDR1 SGHTA and CDR2 FQGNSA come from the germline V gene. The CDR3 length is 17 residues. V shed 4 bases and J 0 bases; nucleotides not matched to a gene: 10. CDR3 DNA: TGTGCCAGCAGCTCCCCGCACGGTAGCGGGAGCTCCTACGAGCAGTACTTC. Translated, it gives CASSSPHGSGSSYEQYF.

This clonotype was detected ten times or more. The genes are TRBV27 and TRBJ2-7, with 7 bases fitting TRBD2. Looked up from germline, CDR1 is MNHEY and CDR2 is SMNVEV (reference sequence). This CDR3 comprises 17 residues. V trimming: 6 bases; J trimming: 3 bases; junction bases outside the gene matches: 17. The CDR3 loop reads CASSPMTRSGILYEQYF. Here the CDR3 DNA reads TGTGCCAGCAGCCCAATGACCCGGAGCGGGATCCTCTACGAGCAGTACTTC.